This T cell receptor (beta chain) came from a study of CD4 T cells in relation to SARS-CoV-2 and coronaviruses. Study background: ViraFEST: approximately 10-day antigen culture of PBMCs, then TCR beta CDR3 sequencing. General study findings and limits: Roughly 65% of donors had memory CD4+ clonotypes crossrecognizing SARS-CoV-2 and common cold coronavirus spike.

Points on this clone: Its antigen remains unidentified.

Produced via immunoSEQ multiplex PCR; TCRdb's table is partial and in-frame only. Among 15,000 to 20,000 clones listed, roughly 80% were seen once. This CDR3 region has 13 residues. Trimming took 5 bases from V and 4 from J, leaving 9 bases between them. The germline CDR1 and CDR2 sequences are SGHTA and FQGNSA. Before the COVID-19 pandemic, during about 2010-2018, CD4+ T cells were taken from unexposed donors. The cells were cultured for 10 days before CD4+ T cells were isolated. The receptor was derived from a human donor in good health. V is TRBV7-2 and J is TRBJ1-5; no clear D gene. The sequenced material came from CD4+ T cells from PBMCs, cultured in vitro. This CDR3 reads CASSNRVNQPQHF. Written as DNA, the CDR3 is TGTGCCAGCAGCAACAGAGTAAATCAGCCCCAGCATTTT.